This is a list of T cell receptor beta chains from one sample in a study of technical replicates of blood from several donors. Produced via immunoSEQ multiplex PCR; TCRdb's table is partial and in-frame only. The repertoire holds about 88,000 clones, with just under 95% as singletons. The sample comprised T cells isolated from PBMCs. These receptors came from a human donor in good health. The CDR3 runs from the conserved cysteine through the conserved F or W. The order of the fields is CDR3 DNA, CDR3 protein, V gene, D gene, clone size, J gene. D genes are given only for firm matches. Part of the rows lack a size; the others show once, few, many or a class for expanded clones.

CDR3nt: TGTGCCAGCAGCTCCAAGCCCAACTATCCGGGACAGGGAAGCACAGATACGCAGTATTTT
CDR3aa: CASSSKPNYPGQGSTDTQYF
v_gene: TRBV27
d_gene: TRBD1
abundance: NA
j_gene: TRBJ2-3

CDR3nt: TGTGCCAGTACGACACGGCTGAACACTGAAGCTTTCTTT
CDR3aa: CASTTRLNTEAFF
v_gene: TRBV19
d_gene: NA
abundance: NA
j_gene: TRBJ1-1

CDR3nt: TGTGCCAGCAGCAGGGACAGGGTTTTTTTCTATGGCTACACCTTC
CDR3aa: CASSRDRVFFYGYTF
v_gene: TRBV27
d_gene: TRBD1
abundance: NA
j_gene: TRBJ1-2

CDR3nt: TGTGCCAGCAGTTTAGTGGCCTTTGAAGCTTTCTTT
CDR3aa: CASSLVAFEAFF
v_gene: TRBV28
d_gene: NA
abundance: few
j_gene: TRBJ1-1

CDR3nt: TGTGCCAGCAGCCAAGGGCGGGCAAAACAAGAGACCCAGTACTTC
CDR3aa: CASSQGRAKQETQYF
v_gene: TRBV14
d_gene: NA
abundance: NA
j_gene: TRBJ2-5

CDR3nt: TGTGCCAGCAGTCCGGACAGGGCCAATGAAAAACTGTTTTTT
CDR3aa: CASSPDRANEKLFF
v_gene: TRBV2
d_gene: TRBD1
abundance: NA
j_gene: TRBJ1-4

CDR3nt: TGTGCCAGCAGCCTCATACCGGGACTCTCGCCTAATGAGCAGTTCTTC
CDR3aa: CASSLIPGLSPNEQFF
v_gene: TRBV4-2
d_gene: NA
abundance: NA
j_gene: TRBJ2-1

CDR3nt: TGTGCCAGCAGTCGGGGAGGCTTCTACGAGCAGTACTTC
CDR3aa: CASSRGGFYEQYF
v_gene: TRBV27
d_gene: NA
abundance: NA
j_gene: TRBJ2-7

CDR3nt: TGTGCCAGTAGTCCAGACAAAAACGAGCAGTACTTC
CDR3aa: CASSPDKNEQYF
v_gene: TRBV19
d_gene: NA
abundance: NA
j_gene: TRBJ2-7

CDR3nt: TGTGCCAGCAGCTTAGCCCTATTAAACAGGGGAGAAACTAATGAAAAACTGTTTTTT
CDR3aa: CASSLALLNRGETNEKLFF
v_gene: TRBV7-9
d_gene: TRBD1
abundance: NA
j_gene: TRBJ1-4

CDR3nt: TGTGCCAGCAGTAGGGACAGGGGGCCAGCTTTCTTT
CDR3aa: CASSRDRGPAFF
v_gene: TRBV28
d_gene: TRBD1
abundance: NA
j_gene: TRBJ1-1

CDR3nt: TGTGCCAGTAGTACGGGACTAGCGGGAGTCGAGCAGTACTTC
CDR3aa: CASSTGLAGVEQYF
v_gene: TRBV19
d_gene: TRBD2
abundance: NA
j_gene: TRBJ2-7

CDR3nt: TGTGCCAGCAGCGCGGACAGGGGAGGTTGGGAAGCTTTCTTT
CDR3aa: CASSADRGGWEAFF
v_gene: TRBV7-8
d_gene: TRBD1
abundance: once
j_gene: TRBJ1-1

CDR3nt: TGTGCCAGCAGTTTGTGGAGTTCGGACAGGGGGGAAAAACTGTTTTTT
CDR3aa: CASSLWSSDRGEKLFF
v_gene: TRBV28
d_gene: TRBD1
abundance: once
j_gene: TRBJ1-4

CDR3nt: TGCGCCAGCAGCTTTTCATCGGACAGTGTGAATGGCTACACCTTC
CDR3aa: CASSFSSDSVNGYTF
v_gene: TRBV5-1
d_gene: NA
abundance: NA
j_gene: TRBJ1-2

CDR3nt: TGCGCCAGCAGCTTTAGGGGGGGGTTGGGCGACGATGGCTACACCTTC
CDR3aa: CASSFRGGLGDDGYTF
v_gene: TRBV5-1
d_gene: NA
abundance: NA
j_gene: TRBJ1-2

CDR3nt: TGTGCCAGCAGGGGGACAGGGATTGAGACCCAGTACTTC
CDR3aa: CASRGTGIETQYF
v_gene: TRBV7-2
d_gene: TRBD1
abundance: NA
j_gene: TRBJ2-5

CDR3nt: TGTGCCAGCAGTTACTCGAACAGGGGTGGCTACACCTTC
CDR3aa: CASSYSNRGGYTF
v_gene: TRBV6-5
d_gene: TRBD1
abundance: NA
j_gene: TRBJ1-2

CDR3nt: TGTGCCAGCAGCGTAGGTGAAGGGGGCAGGGGCTACAATGAGCAGTTCTTC
CDR3aa: CASSVGEGGRGYNEQFF
v_gene: TRBV9
d_gene: TRBD1
abundance: NA
j_gene: TRBJ2-1

CDR3nt: TGCGCCAGCAGCTTGCAGAACTATGGCTACACCTTC
CDR3aa: CASSLQNYGYTF
v_gene: TRBV5-1
d_gene: NA
abundance: NA
j_gene: TRBJ1-2

CDR3nt: TGTGCCAGCACCAACGAAACAGGGGGTTACACTGAAGCTTTCTTT
CDR3aa: CASTNETGGYTEAFF
v_gene: TRBV5-4
d_gene: TRBD1
abundance: NA
j_gene: TRBJ1-1

CDR3nt: TGTGCTAGTGGTGCAGGACAGGGGGCCTACAATGAGCAGTTCTTC
CDR3aa: CASGAGQGAYNEQFF
v_gene: TRBV12-5
d_gene: TRBD1
abundance: NA
j_gene: TRBJ2-1

CDR3nt: TGTGCCAGCAGCTTAGGGGTGATTGGCGGGGAGGGGCAGTTCTTC
CDR3aa: CASSLGVIGGEGQFF
v_gene: TRBV7-3
d_gene: TRBD2
abundance: NA
j_gene: TRBJ2-1

CDR3nt: TGTGCCAGCAGCCAAGAGGGGACTAGCGGGGTTCCTAGCACAGATACGCAGTATTTT
CDR3aa: CASSQEGTSGVPSTDTQYF
v_gene: TRBV14
d_gene: TRBD2
abundance: NA
j_gene: TRBJ2-3

CDR3nt: TGTGCCAGCAGCCCCCGGTTCAGCGGGACAGGGTTTTCGGACACCGGGGAGCTGTTTTTT
CDR3aa: CASSPRFSGTGFSDTGELFF
v_gene: TRBV28
d_gene: TRBD1
abundance: NA
j_gene: TRBJ2-2

CDR3nt: TGTGCCAGTAGTAGTATCCCGGGACAGGGAACTCGCAATCAGCCCCAGCATTTT
CDR3aa: CASSSIPGQGTRNQPQHF
v_gene: TRBV19
d_gene: TRBD1
abundance: NA
j_gene: TRBJ1-5

CDR3nt: TGCGCCAGCAGCAAACTAGCGGGAGGAGGCTACAATGAGCAGTTCTTC
CDR3aa: CASSKLAGGGYNEQFF
v_gene: TRBV5-1
d_gene: TRBD2
abundance: once
j_gene: TRBJ2-1

CDR3nt: TGTGCCAGCACCCCCTCCGGCACTGAAGCTTTCTTT
CDR3aa: CASTPSGTEAFF
v_gene: TRBV6-6
d_gene: NA
abundance: NA
j_gene: TRBJ1-1

CDR3nt: TGTGCCAGCAGTTCCAGAACCGGACAGATTAAGCGCCCTGAAGCTTTCTTT
CDR3aa: CASSSRTGQIKRPEAFF
v_gene: TRBV27
d_gene: NA
abundance: once
j_gene: TRBJ1-1

CDR3nt: TGTGCCAGCAGGGGGGGACGACAGGGGTTGAACACTGAAGCTTTCTTT
CDR3aa: CASRGGRQGLNTEAFF
v_gene: TRBV2
d_gene: TRBD1
abundance: NA
j_gene: TRBJ1-1

CDR3nt: TGTGCCAGCAGCTTTTACAGGGGCCAGAACACTGAAGCTTTCTTT
CDR3aa: CASSFYRGQNTEAFF
v_gene: TRBV5-4
d_gene: TRBD1
abundance: NA
j_gene: TRBJ1-1

CDR3nt: TGTGCCAGCAGTTTTCGTGCGGAAGGCTATGGCTACACCTTC
CDR3aa: CASSFRAEGYGYTF
v_gene: TRBV27
d_gene: NA
abundance: NA
j_gene: TRBJ1-2

CDR3nt: TGTGCCAGCAGTCCAGCTACCGGGACAGGGAGAAATGAGCAGTTCTTC
CDR3aa: CASSPATGTGRNEQFF
v_gene: TRBV6-6
d_gene: TRBD1
abundance: NA
j_gene: TRBJ2-1

CDR3nt: TGCGCCAGCAGCAAAACTAGCGGCCGAACGGCCAATGAGCAGTTCTTC
CDR3aa: CASSKTSGRTANEQFF
v_gene: TRBV5-1
d_gene: TRBD2
abundance: NA
j_gene: TRBJ2-1

CDR3nt: TGTGCCAGCAGCCCGCCAAAGACGCAGGGGAAACGCTACGAGCAGTACTTC
CDR3aa: CASSPPKTQGKRYEQYF
v_gene: TRBV11-3
d_gene: NA
abundance: NA
j_gene: TRBJ2-7

CDR3nt: TGTGCCAGCAGCGCCGGGGGGATATCGTCCTACAATGAGCAGTTCTTC
CDR3aa: CASSAGGISSYNEQFF
v_gene: TRBV9
d_gene: TRBD2
abundance: once
j_gene: TRBJ2-1

CDR3nt: TGCGCCAGCAGCGCTGAGCGGGAAGGGGCAGATACGCAGTATTTT
CDR3aa: CASSAEREGADTQYF
v_gene: TRBV5-1
d_gene: TRBD2
abundance: NA
j_gene: TRBJ2-3

CDR3nt: TGCGCCAGCAGCTTGCATGACAGCCCCCTAATGAACACTGAAGCTTTCTTT
CDR3aa: CASSLHDSPLMNTEAFF
v_gene: TRBV5-1
d_gene: NA
abundance: NA
j_gene: TRBJ1-1

CDR3nt: TGTGCCGGAGGGACGAACTATTTTAACTATGGCTACACCTTC
CDR3aa: CAGGTNYFNYGYTF
v_gene: TRBV7-2
d_gene: NA
abundance: NA
j_gene: TRBJ1-2

CDR3nt: TGTGCCAGCTCACCAATCGGGAGCTCCTACGAGCAGTACTTC
CDR3aa: CASSPIGSSYEQYF
v_gene: TRBV18
d_gene: NA
abundance: NA
j_gene: TRBJ2-7

CDR3nt: TGTGCCAGCAGCGTGGGGATAGCGGGAGTCGGAAGGCCCTATGGCTACACCTTC
CDR3aa: CASSVGIAGVGRPYGYTF
v_gene: TRBV11-2
d_gene: NA
abundance: NA
j_gene: TRBJ1-2

CDR3nt: TGTGCCAGTAGTGACAGGAACTCCTACGAGCAGTACTTC
CDR3aa: CASSDRNSYEQYF
v_gene: TRBV19
d_gene: NA
abundance: NA
j_gene: TRBJ2-7

CDR3nt: TGTGCCAGCAGCTTAGAACGGGGGAGGGTTAGTCAGCCCCAGCATTTT
CDR3aa: CASSLERGRVSQPQHF
v_gene: TRBV7-8
d_gene: NA
abundance: NA
j_gene: TRBJ1-5

CDR3nt: TGTGCCAGTAGCCGGACAGGGCTCGATAATTCACCCCTCCACTTT
CDR3aa: CASSRTGLDNSPLHF
v_gene: TRBV19
d_gene: TRBD1
abundance: NA
j_gene: TRBJ1-6

CDR3nt: TGTGCCAGTAGTATCGGGATACAGGGGGCACGTGGCTACACCTTC
CDR3aa: CASSIGIQGARGYTF
v_gene: TRBV19
d_gene: TRBD1
abundance: NA
j_gene: TRBJ1-2

CDR3nt: TGTGCCAGCAGTGGGACTAGCGGGGAGCCTGGGGAGCAGTACTTC
CDR3aa: CASSGTSGEPGEQYF
v_gene: TRBV2
d_gene: TRBD2
abundance: NA
j_gene: TRBJ2-7

CDR3nt: TGTGCCAGCTCCTATGTCAGGTCACAGGGTGAGCAGTTCTTC
CDR3aa: CASSYVRSQGEQFF
v_gene: TRBV25-1
d_gene: NA
abundance: NA
j_gene: TRBJ2-1

CDR3nt: TGTGCCAGCAGTGTGCGACTAGCGGGAGACAATGAGCAGTTCTTC
CDR3aa: CASSVRLAGDNEQFF
v_gene: TRBV6-1
d_gene: TRBD2
abundance: NA
j_gene: TRBJ2-1

CDR3nt: TGTGCCAGCAGCCAAGATGAGGGGGCCGAGTACGAGCAGTACTTC
CDR3aa: CASSQDEGAEYEQYF
v_gene: TRBV4-2
d_gene: TRBD1
abundance: NA
j_gene: TRBJ2-7